The 23 T cell receptor beta chains given below trace back to one sample, sequenced in a study of T cells expressing NK-cell markers. TCRdb reanalyzed the 5' RACE reads and collapses them to one entry per CDR3 protein, without DNA. Seen in this sample are 200,000 to 300,000 distinct CDR3 sequences; the ten most common clones hold roughly 0.4%. Sequencing was done on a sample of blood T cells: a sorted CD56 or NKG2C T cell subset, CD4+ or CD8+ T cells, or bulk PBMC T cells (not recorded which). Every receptor here comes from a man younger than 35 in good health.

The chain combines TRBV6-5 with TRBJ1-2. This CDR3 contains 15 residues. Germline CDR1 is MNHEY and CDR2 is SVGAGI. CDR3 loop: CASSYRVYGNYGYTF.

The CDR3 protein is CASSETLGVPLHF. The chain employs TRBV6-1 and TRBJ1-6. Germline CDR1 reads MNHNS; CDR2 reads SASEGT. This CDR3 is 13 amino acids long.

The chain carries TRBV18 and TRBJ2-7; the D call of TRBD1 rests on TCRdb alone, since no DNA is present to check it. The CDR3 length is 14 residues. Germline V gene sequence: CDR1 KGHSH, CDR2 LQKENI. The chain's CDR3 is CASSPGTGPYEQYF.

The chain carries TRBV28 and TRBJ2-2; the D call of TRBD2 rests on TCRdb alone, since no DNA is present to check it. There are 20 residues in the CDR3. CDR1 is MDHEN and CDR2 is SYDVKM in the germline V gene. The CDR3 spells CASSSLRGTSGTANTGELFF.

The J gene is TRBJ2-2, the V gene TRBV12-3 or TRBV12-4. The CDR3 spans 13 residues. The CDR3 sequence is CASSFRRDGELFF.

This rearrangement joins TRBV10-3 to TRBJ2-1; TCRdb outputs TRBD2, but without DNA this stays unchecked. The CDR3 extends over 15 amino acids. Germline V gene sequence: CDR1 ENHRY, CDR2 SYGVKD. CDR3 in amino acids: CAISDLSGSYNEQFF.

The chain employs TRBV4-2 and TRBJ1-4. This CDR3 contains 14 residues. The germline V gene encodes CDR1 LGHNA and CDR2 YNFKEQ. CDR3 amino acids: CASSQVLAVEKLFF.

The chain links TRBV5-4 to TRBJ2-3; the D call of TRBD2 rests on TCRdb alone, since no DNA is present to check it. Germline values: CDR1 SGHNT, CDR2 YYREEE (reference sequence). The CDR3 is made up of 16 amino acids. The CDR3 region is CASSLAAGGTTDTQYF.

The CDR3 sequence: CASPIAGNTDTQYF. The gene calls are TRBV27 and TRBJ2-3; with no DNA, the TCRdb D assignment of TRBD2 cannot be verified. This CDR3 is 14 amino acids long. CDR1 and CDR2 (germline): MNHEY, SMNVEV (reference sequence).

This chain uses TRBV23-1 with TRBJ2-1. TRBV23-1 is an open reading frame, and its role is uncertain. The CDR3 length is 12 residues. CDR3: CASTRPFNEQFF.

The chain's CDR3 is CASSLRQSYGYTF. The V and J genes are TRBV5-1 and TRBJ1-2. Per the germline V gene, CDR1 is SGHRS and CDR2 is YFSETQ. CDR3 size: 13 residues.

This chain links TRBV29-1 with TRBJ2-1; the TCRdb D gene call, TRBD2, has no DNA to confirm it. The CDR3 is made up of 15 amino acids. Germline V gives CDR1 SQVTM, CDR2 ANQGSEA. The CDR3 spells CSVDGALGSYNEQFF.

The gene calls are TRBV4-2 and TRBJ2-1; TCRdb gives TRBD2 as the D gene, but with no DNA this cannot be confirmed. Germline CDR1 reads LGHNA; CDR2 reads YNFKEQ. The CDR3 runs to 16 residues. CDR3 sequence reads: CASSQDTSGGGNEQFF.

The chain combines TRBV5-6 with TRBJ2-7; TCRdb calls TRBD1, which cannot be checked without DNA. The germline gives CDR1 SGHDT, CDR2 YYEEEE. This CDR3 is built from 15 residues. The chain's CDR3 is CASSPRGTPVWEQYF.

The V gene is TRBV12-3 or TRBV12-4, the J gene TRBJ2-5; TCRdb's assignment of TRBD2 cannot be checked, as there is no DNA. The CDR3 consists of 16 residues. The CDR3 loop is CASSPGVRGGPETQYF.

V usage is TRBV4-1 and J usage is TRBJ2-2; TCRdb's D gene call, TRBD2, goes unchecked for lack of DNA. In germline, CDR1 is MGHRA, CDR2 YSYEKL. The CDR3 consists of 16 residues. CDR3 amino acids: CASSHVVAGNAGELFF.

The chain combines TRBV12-3 or TRBV12-4 with TRBJ2-1; no DNA is available, so the TRBD2 call from TCRdb remains unchecked. The CDR3 totals 15 residues. The CDR3 reads CASTPTSGRNNEQFF.

This chain uses TRBV20-1 with TRBJ2-1; the TCRdb call, TRBD2, lacks DNA for checking. CDR3 length: 16 amino acids. Germline CDR1 is DFQATT and CDR2 is SNEGSKA (reference sequence). CDR3 amino acids: CSARDMTSGMYNEQFF.

The J gene is TRBJ2-2, the V gene TRBV12-3 or TRBV12-4; TCRdb outputs TRBD1, but without DNA this stays unchecked. The CDR3 has 15 residues. CDR3 protein: CASSPTGEGGGELFF.

This sequence joins TRBV7-2 and TRBJ2-3. The CDR3 length is 12 residues. The germline CDR1 and CDR2 sequences are SGHTA and FQGNSA. The CDR3: CASSLEVGFGYF.

This chain joins TRBV24-1 and TRBJ2-5; absent DNA, TCRdb's TRBD1 call cannot be checked. This CDR3 spans 15 amino acids. Looked up from germline, CDR1 is KGHDR and CDR2 is SFDVKD. CDR3 sequence reads: CATSDPRDHQETQYF.

The rearrangement joins TRBV7-2 to TRBJ1-6; the TCRdb call, TRBD1, lacks DNA for checking. Germline lookup yields CDR1 SGHTA and CDR2 FQGNSA. This CDR3 is built from 15 residues. CDR3 residues: CASILRSGGWSPLHF.

The chain is built from TRBV29-1 and TRBJ1-1; the TCRdb D gene call, TRBD1, has no DNA to confirm it. There are 13 residues in the CDR3. Germline CDR1 reads SQVTM; CDR2 reads ANQGSEA. The CDR3 loop is CSVSTGPITEAFF.